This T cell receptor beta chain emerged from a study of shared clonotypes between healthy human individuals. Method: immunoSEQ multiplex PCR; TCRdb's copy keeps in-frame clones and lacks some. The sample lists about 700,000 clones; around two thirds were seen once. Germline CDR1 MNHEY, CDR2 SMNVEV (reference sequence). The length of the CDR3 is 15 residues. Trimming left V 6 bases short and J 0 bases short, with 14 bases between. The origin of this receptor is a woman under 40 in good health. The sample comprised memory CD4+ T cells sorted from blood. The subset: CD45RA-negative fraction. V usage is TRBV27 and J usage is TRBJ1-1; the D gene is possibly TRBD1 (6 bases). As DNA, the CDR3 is TGTGCCAGCAGGCCTGGGGGGCCTCTGAACACTGAAGCTTTCTTT. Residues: CASRPGGPLNTEAFF.